This TCR beta chain was obtained from a study of T cells in Graves' hyperthyroidism and ophthalmopathy. For the diagnoses, clinical symptoms, serum thyroxine and TRAb, thyroid ultrasound and orbital computed tomography were used. Regions amplified from RNA transcripts were the TCR beta CDR3 regions. The HTBI set primed first-round TCR CDR3 RT-PCR. From the multiplex PCR reads, TCRdb called clonotypes with MiXCR, one entry per CDR3 protein. The sample has fewer than 550,000 distinct CDR3 sequences, around a quarter seen once. The source is a woman aged 25 to 39 with Graves' ophthalmopathy. The sequenced sample consisted of blood.

The CDR3 DNA reads TGTGCCAGCAGTGAACCCCCGGGACAGGGGAACACTGAAGCTTTCTTT. Its protein product is CASSEPPGQGNTEAFF. The rearrangement uses TRBV6-1 and TRBJ1-1, with 9 bases lining up with TRBD1. The V gene end was trimmed by 2 bases and the J gene end by 1 base; junction bases not matched to a gene: 5. This CDR3 has 16 amino acids. Germline loops: CDR1 MNHNS, CDR2 SASEGT.